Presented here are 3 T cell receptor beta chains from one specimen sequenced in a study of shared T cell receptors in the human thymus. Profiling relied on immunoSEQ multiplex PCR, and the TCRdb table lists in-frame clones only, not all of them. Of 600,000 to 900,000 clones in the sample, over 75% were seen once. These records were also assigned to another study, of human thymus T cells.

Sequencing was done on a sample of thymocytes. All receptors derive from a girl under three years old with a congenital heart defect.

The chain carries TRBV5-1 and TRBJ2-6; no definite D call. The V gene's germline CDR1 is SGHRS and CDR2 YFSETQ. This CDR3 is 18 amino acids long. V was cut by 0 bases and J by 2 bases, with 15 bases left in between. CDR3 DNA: TGCGCCAGCAGCTTGGTGGCCCAGGCGTCAGCTGGGGCCAACGTCCTGACTTTC. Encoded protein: CASSLVAQASAGANVLTF. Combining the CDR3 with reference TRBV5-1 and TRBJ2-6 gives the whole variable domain KAGVTQTPRYLIKTRGQQVTLSCSPISGHRSVSWYQQTPGQGLQFLFEYFSETQRNKGNFPGRFSGRQFSNSRSEMNVSTLELGDSALYLCASSLVAQASAGANVLTFGAGSRLTVL.

The CDR3 DNA sequence: TGTGCCAGCGTACAGGGTGAAAAACTGTTTTTT. It is translated as CASVQGEKLFF. The chain has TRBV5-6 and TRBJ1-4, with D perhaps matching TRBD1 (6 bases). The CDR3 contains 11 residues. The V end was cut by 7 bases, the J end by 7 bases, with 8 bases between. CDR1 is SGHDT, CDR2 YYEEEE, per germline. The full variable domain, rest sourced from reference TRBV5-6 and TRBJ1-4, is DAGVTQSPTHLIKTRGQQVTLRCSPKSGHDTVSWYQQALGQGPQFIFQYYEEEERQRGNFPDRFSGHQFPNYSSELNVNALLLGDSALYLCASVQGEKLFFGSGTQLSVL.

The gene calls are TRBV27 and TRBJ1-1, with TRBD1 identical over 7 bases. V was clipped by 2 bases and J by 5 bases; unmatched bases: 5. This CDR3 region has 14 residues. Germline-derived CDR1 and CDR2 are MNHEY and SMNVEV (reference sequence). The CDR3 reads CASSLIGGETEAFF. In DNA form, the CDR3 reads TGTGCCAGCAGTTTAATAGGGGGCGAGACTGAAGCTTTCTTT.